The clone carrying this T cell receptor beta chain has just one count. Its antigen remains unknown. The data were obtained in a study of cytomegalovirus exposure and HLA in healthy donors. Broader study findings: For most TCR sequences rarity was the rule, although some public TCRs occurred in many donors. The tendency of first-cohort TCR clusters to co-occur in the roughly 120 validation repertoires was the finding of a later analysis. Reports described diagnosis of cytomegalovirus status by the classifier as highly specific and sensitive.

Sequencing used immunoSEQ multiplex PCR; TCRdb keeps in-frame clones, though not all of them. The sample includes 130,000 or so clones, about 90% of them seen just once. CDR1 and CDR2 (germline): LNHNV, YYDKDF (reference sequence). Trimming cost V 3 bases and J 0 bases, with 7 bases left between them. The CDR3 sequence is 14 residues long. The sequencing input was PBMCs. This receptor was identified in a woman between 25 and 40 years old in good health and CMV-seropositive. The chain couples TRBV15 to TRBJ2-3; D is perhaps TRBD1 (6 bases). The CDR3 nucleotides are TGTGCCACCAGCAGTGGGGGCAGCACAGATACGCAGTATTTT. This encodes CATSSGGSTDTQYF.